This section outlines one T cell receptor (beta chain) sequence together with its context. This entry is derived from a study of OX40 agonist ivuxolimab in advanced cancers. Produced via immunoSEQ multiplex PCR; TCRdb's table is partial and in-frame only. Here the sample spans some 65,000 clones, roughly 90% being singletons. With 7 bases removed from V and 1 base from J, the gap between germline ends came to 15 bases. The CDR3 is 15 amino acids. CDR1 and CDR2 (germline): MNHEY, SVGAGI. This material consisted of CD4+ or CD8+ T cells sorted from blood, taken in a trial of the OX40 agonist ivuxolimab. The chain links TRBV6-5 to TRBJ2-3, with D maybe TRBD2 (6 bases). The origin of this receptor is an adult with an advanced solid tumor such as melanoma, head and neck, liver or kidney cancer. In DNA form, the CDR3 reads TGTGCCAGCATCCCGGGCGCGGGGCGCACAGATACGCAGTATTTT. Translated: CASIPGAGRTDTQYF.